A single sample gave rise to the 22 T cell receptor beta chains below, sequenced in a study of blood T cell repertoires in COVID-19. The protocol was immunoSEQ multiplex PCR, while the TCRdb copy is restricted to in-frame clones and leaves out a portion. The table has about 140,000 clones, 65% to 90% seen once; the top ten hold under 3%. Sequencing input: peripheral blood. These receptors were obtained from a man aged 45-65 years with acute or convalescent COVID-19.

The CDR3 DNA is TGTGCCAGCAGTTCTCAGGGGGCGCACAATCAGCCCCAGCATTTT. This gives the protein CASSSQGAHNQPQHF. The chain has TRBV6-6 and TRBJ1-5; the match to TRBD1 covers 8 bases. Trimming took 4 bases from V and 3 from J; bases not matched to a gene: 5. The CDR3 sequence is 15 residues long. Germline V gene sequence: CDR1 MNHNY, CDR2 SVGAGI (reference sequence).

This chain links TRBV3-1 (or the pseudogene TRBV3-2) with TRBJ2-5, with 13 bases matching TRBD2. Germline CDR1 LGHDT, CDR2 YNNKEL (reference sequence). The CDR3 is made up of 19 amino acids. V lost 5 bases, J lost 5 bases, and 17 bases stayed unmatched. The CDR3 DNA is TGTGCCAGCAGCGCCCGACTAGCGGGGGGCCGGGGGCTTGTGGAGACCCAGTACTTC. This codes for CASSARLAGGRGLVETQYF.

J is TRBJ2-7 and V is TRBV3-1 (or the pseudogene TRBV3-2), with D perhaps TRBD1 (5 bases). CDR1 and CDR2 (germline): LGHDT, YNNKEL (reference sequence). Trimming cost V 6 bases and J 2 bases, with 14 bases left between them. The CDR3 runs to 14 residues. The CDR3 here is CASREKKGPYEQYF. For the CDR3, the DNA is TGTGCCAGCAGAGAAAAAAAGGGGCCCTACGAGCAGTACTTC.

This clone has just one count. The chain carries TRBV9 and TRBJ2-3; TRBD2 aligns across 8 bases. The J segment lost 0 bases and the V segment lost 4 bases, leaving 7 bases of the junction unmatched. Germline V lookup: CDR1 SGDLS, CDR2 YYNGEE. The CDR3 length is 16 residues. The CDR3 spells CASSPKRGPSTDTQYF. The CDR3 coding sequence is TGTGCCAGCAGCCCAAAGCGGGGGCCTAGCACAGATACGCAGTATTTT.

V usage is TRBV30 and J usage is TRBJ1-5, with D maybe TRBD1 (5 bases). Trimming left V 0 bases short and J 6 bases short, with 6 bases between. The CDR3 loop spans 12 amino acids. The germline V gene has CDR1 GTSNPN and CDR2 SVGIG (reference sequence). DNA for the CDR3: TGTGCCTGGAGTGTCGGGGGTCAGCCCCAGCATTTT. As protein: CAWSVGGQPQHF.

This chain joins TRBV13 and TRBJ1-1; D is undetermined. Germline lookup yields CDR1 PRHDT and CDR2 FYEKMQ (reference sequence). The V end lost 0 bases, the J end lost 5 bases, and 10 bases lay between the germline ends. CDR3 length equals 14 residues. The CDR3 here is CASSLGGEKTEAFF. The CDR3 region has the DNA TGTGCCAGCAGCTTAGGAGGAGAAAAAACTGAAGCTTTCTTT.

The chain uses TRBV4-1 and TRBJ1-5; TRBD1 is a possible D gene (6 bases). Deletions cut 1 base from V and 4 bases from J, with 17 bases between. Germline V CDR1 and CDR2: MGHRA, YSYEKL. This CDR3 has 17 residues. The CDR3 nucleotides are TGCGCCAGCAGCCAAGCCCCCACATCAACAGGGAATCAGCCCCAGCATTTT. Its translation is CASSQAPTSTGNQPQHF.

This clone was found many times. This rearrangement joins TRBV11-2 to TRBJ2-3; D not resolved. Deletions cut 6 bases from V and 0 bases from J, with 7 bases between. The CDR3 length is 13 residues. The germline gives CDR1 SGHAT, CDR2 FQNNGV. CDR3 protein: CASRHPSTDTQYF. CDR3 coding DNA: TGTGCCAGCAGACATCCTAGCACAGATACGCAGTATTTT.

This chain joins TRBV6-1 and TRBJ1-2; D perhaps matches TRBD1 (5 bases). Between the trimmed V and J ends, which lost 0 bases and 8 bases, there was a span of 13 bases. CDR3 size: 14 residues. Per the germline V gene, CDR1 is MNHNS and CDR2 is SASEGT. The CDR3 loop reads CASSEAGHRQGYTF. CDR3 in DNA: TGTGCCAGCAGTGAAGCTGGACACCGCCAGGGCTACACCTTC.

The chain couples TRBV28 to TRBJ2-7; 9 nucleotides line up with TRBD1. There are 15 residues in the CDR3. Per the germline V gene, CDR1 is MDHEN and CDR2 is SYDVKM. Trimming took 6 bases from V and 0 from J; bases not matched to a gene: 6. CDR3 protein: CASRTGTGTSYEQYF. The CDR3 nucleotides read TGTGCCAGCAGAACCGGGACAGGGACCTCCTACGAGCAGTACTTC.

This chain joins TRBV5-8 and TRBJ1-6, with D possibly being TRBD1 (5 bases). The CDR3 consists of 15 residues. Germline CDR1 and CDR2: SGHTS and YDEGEE. V lost 4 bases and J lost 1, with 9 bases in between. The CDR3 coding sequence is TGTGCCAGCAGCCAAGGGGTTTCCTATAATTCACCCCTCCACTTT. It specifies CASSQGVSYNSPLHF.

This clone was detected once. The V and J genes are TRBV30 and TRBJ2-7, with TRBD1 identical over 7 bases. Germline trimming cut 4 bases from V and 4 bases from J; bases unmatched to any gene: 4. This CDR3 comprises 12 residues. Looked up from germline, CDR1 is GTSNPN and CDR2 is SVGIG (reference sequence). The CDR3 DNA sequence: TGTGCCTGGACCCGGGACAGATACGAGCAGTACTTC. It is translated as CAWTRDRYEQYF.

The chain combines TRBV9 with TRBJ2-1; 8 bases are a match to TRBD2. The J segment lost 5 bases and the V segment lost 1 base, leaving 5 bases of the junction unmatched. The CDR3 has 15 residues. Germline V CDR1 and CDR2: SGDLS, YYNGEE. In DNA, the CDR3 is TGTGCCAGCAGCGTAAGCGGGGGCTCTCACAATGAGCAGTTCTTC. This encodes CASSVSGGSHNEQFF.

The V call is TRBV19, the J call TRBJ1-1; tentative D call: TRBD1 (6 bases). Deletions cut 5 bases from V and 1 base from J, with 14 bases between. Looked up from germline, CDR1 is LNHDA and CDR2 is SQIVND (reference sequence). This CDR3 spans 15 amino acids. For the CDR3, the DNA is TGTGCCAGTAGTTTATCGGGACACTCGAACACTGAAGCTTTCTTT. It encodes CASSLSGHSNTEAFF.

This clone showed up just once. This rearrangement joins TRBV4-1 to TRBJ1-1, with TRBD1 matching over 9 bases. The CDR3 sequence is 17 residues long. Looked up from germline, CDR1 is MGHRA and CDR2 is YSYEKL. Trimming at V came to 3 bases and at J to 8 bases, leaving 16 bases not matched to a gene. CDR3: CASSHRDRDFGGGEAFF. In nucleotides, the CDR3 is TGCGCCAGCAGCCATCGGGACAGGGATTTTGGTGGGGGGGAAGCTTTCTTT.

CDR3 in DNA: TGTGCCAGCAGCTTAGTAGCAGACAGCTCCTACAATGAGCAGTTCTTC. Translated: CASSLVADSSYNEQFF. The chain carries TRBV7-2 and TRBJ2-1, with a possible D match to TRBD1 (5 bases). This CDR3 is 16 amino acids long. From germline, CDR1 is SGHTA and CDR2 FQGNSA. The germline V and J ends were trimmed by 1 base and 0 bases, with 10 bases remaining between them.

This clone has a single count. The V gene is TRBV10-2, the J gene TRBJ1-4; D unresolved. The CDR3 loop spans 11 amino acids. V shed 8 bases and J shed 6 bases, with 7 bases lying between them. Germline V gene lookup returns CDR1 WSHSY and CDR2 SAAADI. The CDR3 DNA reads as TGCGCCAGCGGCCGGGATGAAAAACTGTTTTTT. It encodes CASGRDEKLFF.

The rearrangement uses TRBV2 and TRBJ2-7, with TRBD1 matching over 10 bases. The V gene's germline CDR1 is SNHLY and CDR2 FYNNEI. Germline trimming cut 5 bases from V and 6 bases from J; bases unmatched to any gene: 7. The CDR3 has 14 residues. CDR3 in amino acids: CASSSRDRGGEQYF. The DNA for the CDR3 is TGTGCCAGCAGTTCCCGGGACAGGGGTGGCGAGCAGTACTTC. The variable domain in full, completed from reference TRBV2 and TRBJ2-7, reads EPEVTQTPSHQVTQMGQEVILRCVPISNHLYFYWYRQILGQKVEFLVSFYNNEISEKSEIFDDQFSVERPDGSNFTLKIRSTKLEDSAMYFCASSSRDRGGEQYFGPGTRLTVT.

This clone occurred a few times. The V gene is TRBV5-1, the J gene TRBJ1-6; TRBD1 might be the D (5 bases). Trimming stripped 1 base from V and 7 bases from J, with 15 bases between. Germline assignment: CDR1 SGHRS and CDR2 YFSETQ. The CDR3 covers 16 residues. The CDR3 spells CASSLTTTAWNSPLHF. The CDR3, as DNA: TGCGCCAGCAGCTTGACAACGACAGCATGGAATTCACCCCTCCACTTT.

This chain connects TRBV10-1 to TRBJ2-7; possible D gene TRBD2, 6 bases. In germline, CDR1 is WNHNN, CDR2 SYGVQD (reference sequence). The CDR3 consists of 13 residues. Trimming shortened V by 4 bases and J by 3 bases, and 10 bases separated the two germline ends. The CDR3 protein is CASSGMGGYEQYF. In nucleotides, the CDR3 is TGCGCCAGCAGTGGGATGGGGGGCTACGAGCAGTACTTC.

This clone was seen more than once but under ten times. The rearrangement links TRBV6-5 to TRBJ1-1; D unclear. The germline V gene encodes CDR1 MNHEY and CDR2 SVGAGI. V shed 6 bases and J shed 0 bases, with 11 bases lying between them. There are 14 residues in the CDR3. CDR3 DNA: TGTGCCAGCAGGAAGGTTACTATGAACACTGAAGCTTTCTTT. This codes for CASRKVTMNTEAFF.

The rearrangement joins TRBV10-3 to TRBJ2-3; 8 nucleotides line up with TRBD2. Germline values: CDR1 ENHRY, CDR2 SYGVKD. The junction had 12 bases not matched to a gene; V was cut back by 10 bases and J by 0 bases. CDR3 length equals 16 residues. The CDR3 DNA follows: TGTGCCACCCTACGAACGGGGGGGGGCAGCACAGATACGCAGTATTTT. This gives the protein CATLRTGGGSTDTQYF.